This TCR beta chain was found in a study of PD-L1 blockade in urothelial cancer. The wider study: Males with bladder-origin urothelial cancer constituted most of the 29 patients.

Spiking each PCR with synthetic TCR analog templates was performed. Sequencing was performed with immunoSEQ multiplex PCR; in TCRdb, only in-frame clones are kept and a portion is missing. The sample has some 87,000 clones, around 86% seen once. The CDR3 is made up of 16 amino acids. Per the germline V gene, CDR1 is LNHDA and CDR2 is SQIVND (reference sequence). V lost 3 bases to trimming and J lost 4 bases; unmatched junction nucleotides: 8. Time point given: pretreatment peripheral blood. The chain uses TRBV19 and TRBJ2-2, with 7 bases that match TRBD2. The sequence came from a man aged 60-69 years with urothelial cancer. Material: PBMCs, obtained around atezolizumab (anti-PD-L1) treatment. CDR3 residues: CASSIGRRGGTGELFF. The CDR3 nucleotides read TGTGCCAGTAGTATTGGCCGTCGCGGGGGCACCGGGGAGCTGTTTTTT.